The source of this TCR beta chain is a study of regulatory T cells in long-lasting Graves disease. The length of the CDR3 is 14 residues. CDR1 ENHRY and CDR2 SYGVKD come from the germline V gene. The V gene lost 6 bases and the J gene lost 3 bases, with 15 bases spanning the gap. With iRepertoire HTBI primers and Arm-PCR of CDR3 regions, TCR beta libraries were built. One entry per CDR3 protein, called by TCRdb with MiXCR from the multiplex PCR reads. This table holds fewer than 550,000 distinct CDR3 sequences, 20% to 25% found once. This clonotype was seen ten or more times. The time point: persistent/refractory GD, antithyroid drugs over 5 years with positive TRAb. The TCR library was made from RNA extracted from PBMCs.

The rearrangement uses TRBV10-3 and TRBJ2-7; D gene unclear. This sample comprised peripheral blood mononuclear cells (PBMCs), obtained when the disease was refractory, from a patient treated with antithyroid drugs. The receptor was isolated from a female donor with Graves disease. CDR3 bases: TGTGCCATCAGAGGCCCGGGTGGTAACTACGAGCAGTACTTC. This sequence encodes CAIRGPGGNYEQYF.